This passage covers 10 T cell receptor beta chains from one sample sequenced in a study of OX40 agonist ivuxolimab in advanced cancers. Here immunoSEQ multiplex PCR was the method, and the copy in TCRdb shows in-frame clones only, minus some. The table has fewer than 65,000 clones, 70% to 90% seen once; the top ten hold 5.4%. This specimen was CD4+ or CD8+ T cells sorted from blood, taken in a trial of the OX40 agonist ivuxolimab. Receptors originate from an adult with an advanced solid tumor such as melanoma, head and neck, liver or kidney cancer.

This chain's CDR3 is CSVYPGQGSQETQYF. In nucleotides, the CDR3 is TGCAGCGTGTACCCGGGACAGGGGTCCCAAGAGACCCAGTACTTC. The V and J genes are TRBV29-1 and TRBJ2-5, with 10 bases identical to TRBD1. J lost 1 base, V lost 6 bases, and 8 bases had no gene match. Germline CDR1 is SQVTM and CDR2 is ANQGSEA. This CDR3 contains 15 residues.

The CDR3 reads CASSKGRDSGNTEAFF. CDR3 bases: TGTGCCAGCAGCAAAGGAAGAGACTCCGGGAACACTGAAGCTTTCTTT. The chain is built from TRBV21-1 and TRBJ1-1. TRBV21-1 is reported as a pseudogene. This CDR3 is 16 amino acids long.

V and J are TRBV18 and TRBJ1-1; D not certain. V lost 3 bases, J lost 2 bases, and 4 bases lay in between. The CDR3 totals 12 residues. Germline lookup yields CDR1 KGHSH and CDR2 LQKENI. The CDR3 spells CASSPYNTEAFF. The DNA of the CDR3 is TGTGCCAGCTCACCCTACAACACTGAAGCTTTCTTT. Based on the CDR3 plus reference TRBV18 and TRBJ1-1, the full variable domain is NAGVMQNPRHLVRRRGQEARLRCSPMKGHSHVYWYRQLPEEGLKFMVYLQKENIIDESGMPKERFSAEFPKEGPSILRIQQVVRGDSAAYFCASSPYNTEAFFGQGTRLTVV.

The chain recombines TRBV19 with TRBJ2-1, with a weak D call TRBD1 (5 bases). The V end lost 3 bases, the J end lost 0 bases, and 9 bases lay between the germline ends. Germline V gene data show CDR1 as LNHDA and CDR2 as SQIVND (reference sequence). The CDR3 covers 15 residues. The CDR3 nucleotides are TGTGCCAGTAGTATGAGACAGAGCTCCTACAATGAGCAGTTCTTC. Amino acid sequence: CASSMRQSSYNEQFF.

This clone was picked up one time. This chain connects TRBV5-8 to TRBJ2-1, with D maybe TRBD2 (5 bases). Per the germline V gene, CDR1 is SGHTS and CDR2 is YDEGEE. Between the trimmed V and J ends, which lost 1 base and 5 bases, there was a span of 16 bases. This CDR3 contains 16 residues. For the CDR3, the DNA is TGTGCCAGCAGCTTGAGCCTCACCGAGGGCAACAATGAGCAGTTCTTC. This sequence encodes CASSLSLTEGNNEQFF.

The genes are TRBV29-1 and TRBJ2-7; 7 bases agree with TRBD2. The V and J ends lost 6 bases and 7 bases, in that order; junction bases with no gene match: 3. Germline assignment: CDR1 SQVTM and CDR2 ANQGSEA. The CDR3 contains 10 residues. The CDR3 protein is CSVQAGEQYF. In nucleotides, the CDR3 is TGCAGCGTCCAAGCGGGGGAGCAGTACTTC.

V and J are TRBV4-1 and TRBJ1-5, with 8 bases fitting TRBD1. The CDR3 loop spans 15 amino acids. Germline V gene sequence: CDR1 MGHRA, CDR2 YSYEKL. Trimming at V came to 2 bases and at J to 5 bases, leaving 5 bases not matched to a gene. The CDR3 protein is CASSQMDRDDQPQHF. CDR3 DNA: TGCGCCAGCAGCCAAATGGACAGGGATGATCAGCCCCAGCATTTT.

The CDR3 DNA follows: TGTGCCAGCAGTACAGGGAGGCACGAGCAGTACTTC. Amino acids: CASSTGRHEQYF. V gene TRBV28 combines with J gene TRBJ2-7, with D perhaps being TRBD1 or TRBD2 (6 bases each). The CDR3 spans 12 residues. The ends were cut back, 5 bases at V and 5 bases at J, with 10 bases in the middle. Germline lookup yields CDR1 MDHEN and CDR2 SYDVKM.

The V and J genes are TRBV27 and TRBJ2-7; 14 nucleotides match TRBD2. CDR1 is MNHEY and CDR2 is SMNVEV in the germline V gene (reference sequence). This CDR3 has 16 amino acids. The J segment lost 12 bases and the V segment lost 3 bases, leaving 13 bases of the junction unmatched. The CDR3 region is CASSFKYGTSGSTWYF. The DNA for the CDR3 is TGTGCCAGCAGTTTTAAATACGGGACTAGCGGGAGTACGTGGTACTTC.

About this clone itself: This may stem from a read error, because a much larger clone lies one nucleotide away. V gene TRBV28 combines with J gene TRBJ1-5; possibly TRBD1 for D (5 bases). This CDR3 has 13 amino acids. V was cut by 3 bases and J by 7 bases, with 10 bases left in between. The germline gives CDR1 MDHEN, CDR2 SYDVKM. The CDR3 bases are TGTGCCAGCAGTTTGGGGGTAGGCCAGCCCCAGCATTTT. It translates to CASSLGVGQPQHF.